The sequence of this T cell receptor (beta chain) was determined in a study of blood T cell repertoires in COVID-19. Study in general: The samples span acute and convalescent COVID-19 from the United States, Italy and Spain. Nucleic acid was either cDNA or gDNA, and it came from T cells, B-cell-depleted T cells, or PBMCs.

Under the authors' procedure: For nucleated cells, counts were estimated from reference gene primer amplification. Assay used: immunoSEQ multiplex PCR; TCRdb lists only in-frame clones, some missing. Clonal size and the V and J genes are those of that table, whereas D and trimming came from the DNA. The profile shows about 190,000 clones, 88% of them singletons. The V gene's germline CDR1 is LNHDA and CDR2 SQIVND (reference sequence). The CDR3 consists of 14 residues. Trimming took 3 bases from V and 0 from J, leaving 9 bases between them. The TCR was taken from a human donor in a cohort sampled during active COVID-19. The sequencing input was peripheral blood. The rearrangement joins TRBV19 to TRBJ2-7; D not resolved. This chain's CDR3 is CASSISVTSYEQYF. The CDR3 coding sequence is TGTGCCAGTAGTATTTCGGTAACCTCCTACGAGCAGTACTTC.